This T cell receptor beta chain was documented in a study of response to subunit inactivated influenza vaccine. One entry per CDR3 protein results from TCRdb running MiXCR on the RT-PCR reads. Among roughly 700,000 distinct CDR3 sequences listed, about 14% were seen once. Sequenced here: PBMCs from blood, sampled 14 to 15 days before vaccination. The receptor comes from a man aged 45-65 years who received an inactivated influenza vaccine.

CDR3 DNA sequence: TGTGCCAGCAGCTATGGGGGCCTACAGGGCACCGGGGAGCTGTTTTTT. Its protein is CASSYGGLQGTGELFF. The gene calls are TRBV11-3 and TRBJ2-2, with a weak D call TRBD1 (6 bases). The ends were cut back, 4 bases at V and 4 bases at J, with 16 bases in the middle. The CDR3 totals 16 residues. Germline V gene data show CDR1 as SGHNT and CDR2 as YENEEA.